This T cell receptor (beta chain) was sequenced during a study of PD-L1 blockade in urothelial cancer. The time point denotes: pretreatment peripheral blood. Disease in patients was locally advanced or metastatic urothelial carcinoma. The protocol was immunoSEQ multiplex PCR, while the TCRdb copy is restricted to in-frame clones and leaves out a portion. The table includes around 70,000 clones, 84% detected once. The CDR3 runs to 14 residues. Deletions cut 0 bases from V and 4 bases from J, with 10 bases between. Germline V gene lookup returns CDR1 SGHNT and CDR2 YYREEE (reference sequence). This sequence originates from a woman aged 70-85 years with urothelial cancer. The chain couples TRBV5-4 to TRBJ1-2, with D hard to call. The sequenced sample was PBMCs, obtained around atezolizumab (anti-PD-L1) treatment. This chain's CDR3 is CASSLEERGYGYTF. Written as DNA, the CDR3 is TGTGCCAGCAGCTTGGAGGAGCGAGGCTATGGCTACACCTTC.